The 32 T cell receptor beta chains reported below all come from one sample, sequenced in a study of regulatory T cells in long-lasting Graves disease. Construction of TCR beta libraries relied on iRepertoire HTBI primers and on Arm-PCR targeting CDR3 regions. TCRdb recomputed calls from the multiplex PCR reads with MiXCR, one row per CDR3 protein. In the table there are more than 350,000 distinct CDR3 sequences, around 14% of which are singletons. The time point: newly diagnosed GD, antithyroid drugs for less than 3 months. With RNA extracted from PBMCs as input, the TCR library was made. This sample was also put to use in a study of T cells in Graves' hyperthyroidism and ophthalmopathy.

The source material was peripheral blood mononuclear cells (PBMCs), sampled at new diagnosis, from a patient treated with antithyroid drugs. The receptors stem from a woman aged 25 to 45 with Graves disease.

The rearrangement uses TRBV29-1 and TRBJ1-2; D is ambiguous. V was shortened by 6 bases and J by 1 base, with 15 bases between the two germline ends. CDR3 size: 14 residues. Germline lookup yields CDR1 SQVTM and CDR2 ANQGSEA. The CDR3 bases are TGCAGCGTCGATAACTTACGTCTTAACTATGGCTACACCTTC. Protein product: CSVDNLRLNYGYTF.

This clonotype was seen repeatedly, ten times or more. The J gene is TRBJ2-7, the V gene TRBV5-1; D is possibly TRBD1 or TRBD2 (6 bases each). The CDR3 has 16 amino acids. The germline V gene encodes CDR1 SGHRS and CDR2 YFSETQ. V was shortened by 4 bases and J by 3 bases, with 20 bases between the two germline ends. The CDR3 reads CASSRGARPLSYEQYF. CDR3 nucleotide sequence: TGCGCCAGCAGCAGGGGGGCGCGCCCCTTGAGCTACGAGCAGTACTTC.

This chain joins TRBV15 and TRBJ2-7; D is undetermined. V gave up 0 bases and J gave up 6 bases, with 12 bases separating them. CDR3 length: 14 residues. CDR1 LNHNV and CDR2 YYDKDF come from the germline V gene (reference sequence). The CDR3 here is CATSREKPLSEQYF. CDR3 coding DNA: TGTGCCACCAGCAGAGAAAAGCCCCTGAGCGAGCAGTACTTC.

This clonotype was picked up many times. The gene calls are TRBV12-3 or TRBV12-4 and TRBJ2-1, with D tentatively TRBD2 (6 bases). V shed 1 base and J shed 5 bases, with 9 bases lying between them. The CDR3 extends over 14 amino acids. CDR3: CASSLVRTNNEQFF. DNA for the CDR3: TGTGCCAGCAGTTTAGTGAGGACTAACAATGAGCAGTTCTTC.

This clonotype was observed at least ten times. The chain has TRBV9 and TRBJ2-7, with 12 bases identical to TRBD2. The germline CDR1 and CDR2 sequences are SGDLS and YYNGEE. Losses at the gene ends were 3 bases for V and 2 bases for J; bases not matched to a gene: 3. There are 15 residues in the CDR3. In nucleotides, the CDR3 is TGTGCCAGCAGCGGAGGGACTAGCGGGCCCTACGAGCAGTACTTC. Translating it yields CASSGGTSGPYEQYF.

This clonotype has only one observation. The chain combines TRBV7-9 with TRBJ1-5, with unresolved D. This CDR3 has 14 amino acids. Trimming pared 6 bases from V and 7 bases from J, leaving 16 bases between. CDR1 is SEHNR, CDR2 FQNEAQ, per germline (reference sequence). CDR3 region: CASSSRRLGQPQHF. CDR3 coding DNA: TGTGCCAGCAGTTCCAGGCGGCTCGGGCAGCCCCAGCATTTT.

V usage is TRBV9 and J usage is TRBJ2-7; weak D call: TRBD2 (5 bases). Germline V lookup: CDR1 SGDLS, CDR2 YYNGEE. The CDR3 is made up of 14 amino acids. The germline V and J ends were trimmed by 0 bases and 6 bases, with 13 bases remaining between them. The CDR3 sequence: CASSVDRVAGEQYF. Written as DNA, the CDR3 is TGTGCCAGCAGCGTAGACCGGGTTGCGGGCGAGCAGTACTTC.

This clonotype was picked up many times. CDR3 coding DNA: TGTGCCAGTGCAGGGCCGGACGGGACCCAGTACTTC. The encoded protein is CASAGPDGTQYF. V gene TRBV9 combines with J gene TRBJ2-5, with D perhaps TRBD1 (5 bases). The V gene lost 8 bases and the J gene lost 7 bases, with 15 bases spanning the gap. Germline values: CDR1 SGDLS, CDR2 YYNGEE. There are 12 residues in the CDR3.

The genes are TRBV20-1 and TRBJ1-5, with a weak D call TRBD1 (6 bases). CDR1 DFQATT and CDR2 SNEGSKA come from the germline V gene (reference sequence). The length of the CDR3 is 15 residues. V dropped 2 bases and J dropped 4 bases, with 15 bases sitting between them. CDR3 protein: CSARRDKVFNQPQHF. CDR3 nucleotide sequence: TGCAGTGCTAGACGGGACAAAGTCTTTAATCAGCCCCAGCATTTT.

The chain carries TRBV7-9 and TRBJ2-2; 11 bases line up with TRBD2. The CDR3 spans 16 residues. V lost 5 bases to trimming and J lost 5 bases; unmatched junction nucleotides: 7. Germline V gene data show CDR1 as SEHNR and CDR2 as FQNEAQ (reference sequence). CDR3 residues: CASSQKGLAATGELFF. CDR3 nucleotide sequence: TGTGCCAGCAGCCAAAAGGGACTAGCGGCGACCGGGGAGCTGTTTTTT.

This clonotype was counted at least ten times. This chain links TRBV28 with TRBJ2-7; D gene ambiguous. CDR3 length: 15 amino acids. Trimming took off 0 bases at V and 2 bases at J, with 11 bases between the two ends. Germline CDR1 and CDR2: MDHEN and SYDVKM. The CDR3, as DNA: TGTGCCAGCAGTTTATGGGGCAGTATTGCCTACGAGCAGTACTTC. This codes for CASSLWGSIAYEQYF.

The V and J genes are TRBV20-1 and TRBJ1-1; no clear D. Germline V lookup: CDR1 DFQATT, CDR2 SNEGSKA (reference sequence). The CDR3 runs to 14 residues. The CDR3 coding sequence is TGCGGAGCTCTGGCAGGCGGGAGGAACACTGAAGCTTTCTTT. This translates into CGALAGGRNTEAFF.

There are many counts of this clonotype. This chain connects TRBV7-8 to TRBJ2-7; D gene uncertain. The CDR3 extends over 15 amino acids. Trimming shortened V by 5 bases and J by 3 bases, and 17 bases separated the two germline ends. Germline V lookup: CDR1 SGHVS, CDR2 FQNEAQ. The CDR3 is CASSPNRLVGYEQYF. Written as DNA, the CDR3 is TGTGCCAGCAGCCCGAACCGGCTAGTCGGCTACGAGCAGTACTTC.

At least ten counts were recorded for this clonotype. J is TRBJ2-1 and V is TRBV12-3 or TRBV12-4; D remains ambiguous. The CDR3 consists of 15 residues. The V end was cut by 2 bases, the J end by 5 bases, with 13 bases between. This chain's CDR3 is CASSLSLVGHNEQFF. As DNA, the CDR3 is TGTGCCAGCAGTTTAAGTCTAGTAGGCCACAATGAGCAGTTCTTC.

In the case of this clonotype: A read error may be the cause here, since a much bigger clone is one base away. The chain has TRBV3-1 and TRBJ2-1, with 8 bases that match TRBD1. Germline V CDR1 and CDR2: LGHDT, YNNKEL (reference sequence). The CDR3 is made up of 15 amino acids. V lost 1 base, J lost 9 bases, and 8 bases stayed unmatched. The CDR3 DNA sequence: TGTGCCAGCAGCCAAGGGCGTCACAGGGGGAGTGAGCAGTTCTTC. This gives the protein CASSQGRHRGSEQFF.

This clonotype was detected ten times or more. This rearrangement joins TRBV3-1 to TRBJ2-1, with D maybe TRBD1 (6 bases). Germline V lookup: CDR1 LGHDT, CDR2 YNNKEL (reference sequence). The V end was cut by 2 bases, the J end by 8 bases, with 7 bases between. The CDR3 loop spans 12 amino acids. The CDR3 reads CASSQSGDEQFF. CDR3 sequence (DNA): TGTGCCAGCAGCCAATCAGGGGATGAGCAGTTCTTC.

This clonotype was seen a handful of times. V gene TRBV7-8 combines with J gene TRBJ2-1; weak D call: TRBD1 (5 bases). The germline V gene encodes CDR1 SGHVS and CDR2 FQNEAQ. The CDR3 covers 19 residues. V dropped 1 base and J dropped 0 bases, with 19 bases sitting between them. CDR3 nucleotide sequence: TGTGCCAGCAGCTTAGGGGGCGGCGTCGGGCGGAGCTCCTACAATGAGCAGTTCTTC. It is translated as CASSLGGGVGRSSYNEQFF.

In its sample, this clonotype was seen a few times. The chain links TRBV29-1 to TRBJ2-7; 10 nucleotides align to TRBD2. The CDR3 length is 12 residues. The germline gives CDR1 SQVTM, CDR2 ANQGSEA. V lost 6 bases, J lost 6 bases, and 5 bases stayed unmatched. CDR3 coding DNA: TGCAGCGTCCCTAGCGGGAGAGGCGAGCAGTACTTC. Protein product: CSVPSGRGEQYF.

The chain uses TRBV12-3 or TRBV12-4 and TRBJ2-7; 8 bases fit TRBD1. CDR3 length: 14 residues. V lost 4 bases, J lost 2 bases, and 4 bases stayed unmatched. DNA of the CDR3: TGTGCCAGCAGTTCGCAGGGGGCGACCTACGAGCAGTACTTC. The encoded protein is CASSSQGATYEQYF.

This clonotype was seen many times. The rearrangement links TRBV20-1 to TRBJ2-3, with TRBD2 identical over 12 bases. The germline CDR1 and CDR2 sequences are DFQATT and SNEGSKA (reference sequence). This CDR3 comprises 15 residues. J was trimmed by 6 bases and V by 1 base; bases with no gene match: 5. CDR3 coding DNA: TGCAGTGCTAGAGGACTAGCGGGAGTGCGGGATACGCAGTATTTT. It encodes CSARGLAGVRDTQYF.

The CDR3 DNA reads as TGTGCCAGCAGCTTCATTCTTCGGGGGCTTTCCTACAATGAGCAGTTCTTC. Protein product: CASSFILRGLSYNEQFF. The V gene is TRBV13, the J gene TRBJ2-1, with D tentatively TRBD1 or TRBD2 (6 bases each). The CDR3 extends over 17 amino acids. Per germline, CDR1 PRHDT and CDR2 FYEKMQ (reference sequence). V was pared by 3 bases and J by 1 base, with 16 bases between.

The rearrangement uses TRBV6-1 and TRBJ2-1; 8 bases are shared with TRBD1. This CDR3 is built from 15 residues. The J segment lost 2 bases and the V segment lost 3 bases, leaving 3 bases of the junction unmatched. The germline V gene encodes CDR1 MNHNS and CDR2 SASEGT. The CDR3 nucleotides read TGTGCCAGCAGTGATACAGGGGGGACCTACAATGAGCAGTTCTTC. Its protein is CASSDTGGTYNEQFF.

This clonotype appeared many times. The J gene is TRBJ1-2, the V gene TRBV6-2 or TRBV6-3; TRBD1 matches 8 bases. Trimming at V came to 5 bases and at J to 7 bases, leaving 12 bases not matched to a gene. The germline gives CDR1 MNHEY, CDR2 SVGEGT. The CDR3 is 15 residues long. The chain's CDR3 is CASSDPGQGIRGYTF. The CDR3 DNA reads TGTGCCAGCAGTGATCCCGGACAGGGAATCCGTGGCTACACCTTC.

This clonotype was observed many times. One end of the junction fails to match germline, which may point to a read error. The DNA for the CDR3 is TGTGCCAGCAGCTTTCACAATGAGCAGTTCTTC. It specifies CASSFHNEQFF. This chain connects TRBV5-1 to TRBJ2-1; no definite D call. CDR1 and CDR2 from the germline V gene are SGHRS and YFSETQ. The CDR3 totals 11 residues.

This chain connects TRBV12-3 or TRBV12-4 to TRBJ1-3; D gene uncertain. V lost 3 bases and J 0 bases, leaving 12 bases between the germline ends. The CDR3 is 16 amino acids. DNA of the CDR3: TGTGCCAGCAGTTTCCGGGTCCCCAGCTCTGGAAACACCATATATTTT. It yields the protein CASSFRVPSSGNTIYF.

This clonotype occurred many times. This chain links TRBV28 with TRBJ2-7; D is perhaps TRBD1 (8 bases). The CDR3 sequence is 15 residues long. CDR1 is MDHEN, CDR2 SYDVKM, per germline. V dropped 2 bases and J dropped 3 bases, with 14 bases sitting between them. CDR3 loop: CASSLNRGGFYEQYF. In DNA, the CDR3 is TGTGCCAGCAGTTTAAACAGGGGGGGTTTCTACGAGCAGTACTTC.

This clonotype was seen ten or more times. This chain links TRBV6-5 with TRBJ2-7; TRBD1 matches 7 bases. Per the germline V gene, CDR1 is MNHEY and CDR2 is SVGAGI. The V and J ends lost 0 bases and 5 bases, in that order; junction bases with no gene match: 10. The CDR3 is 16 amino acids. This CDR3 is CASSYSSGQARNEQYF. DNA of the CDR3: TGTGCCAGCAGTTACTCCTCAGGACAGGCGCGGAACGAGCAGTACTTC.

This clonotype was seen a few times. This sequence joins TRBV5-1 and TRBJ2-5; 14 bases are shared with TRBD2. This CDR3 comprises 16 residues. The germline V gene encodes CDR1 SGHRS and CDR2 YFSETQ. J gave up 5 bases and V 4 bases, and 7 bases lay outside the gene matches. The CDR3 sequence is CASSPGLAGVLETQYF. CDR3 nucleotide sequence: TGCGCCAGCAGCCCGGGACTAGCGGGAGTTTTGGAGACCCAGTACTTC.

This clonotype showed up many times. The rearrangement links TRBV12-3 or TRBV12-4 to TRBJ2-5; TRBD2 matches 8 bases. The CDR3 has 13 amino acids. V was pared by 5 bases and J by 7 bases, with 6 bases of the junction left unmatched. CDR3: CASSTGLAVTQYF. CDR3 bases: TGTGCCAGCAGTACCGGACTAGCAGTGACCCAGTACTTC.

Many counts were recorded for this clonotype. The rearrangement uses TRBV15 and TRBJ2-7; D remains unclear. CDR1 and CDR2 from the germline V gene are LNHNV and YYDKDF (reference sequence). With 0 bases removed from V and 2 bases from J, the gap between germline ends came to 11 bases. The CDR3 runs 15 residues. CDR3 nucleotides: TGTGCCACCAGCAGAGACGACGAAGGAACCTACGAGCAGTACTTC. It yields the protein CATSRDDEGTYEQYF.

This clonotype was seen a few times. The chain combines TRBV20-1 with TRBJ2-7, with D unresolved. Germline V gene lookup returns CDR1 DFQATT and CDR2 SNEGSKA (reference sequence). This CDR3 is 11 amino acids long. V gave up 4 bases and J gave up 5 bases, with 9 bases separating them. The CDR3 sequence is CSAKIIDEQYF. The DNA of the CDR3 is TGCAGTGCTAAAATAATCGACGAGCAGTACTTC.

This clonotype has at least ten counts. The chain carries TRBV6-1 and TRBJ1-1; unclear D gene. Trimming stripped 0 bases from V and 0 bases from J, with 20 bases between. There are 19 residues in the CDR3. Germline CDR1 is MNHNS and CDR2 is SASEGT. The CDR3 reads CASSEALGGILAMNTEAFF. For the CDR3, the DNA is TGTGCCAGCAGTGAAGCGCTTGGAGGGATATTAGCTATGAACACTGAAGCTTTCTTT.